Listed below are T cell receptor beta chains from one sample, sequenced in a study of blood T cell repertoires in COVID-19. The repertoire was sequenced with immunoSEQ multiplex PCR; TCRdb's copy has only in-frame clones and lacks some. The repertoire holds about 51,000 clones, with approximately 88% as singletons. Sequenced sample: peripheral blood. All receptors derive from a man aged 45-60 years with active COVID-19. Both conserved end residues are part of each CDR3. Each record gives: CDR3 protein, CDR3 DNA, V gene, J gene, clone size, D gene. A D gene is named only where the DNA matches it firmly. Where a row states a size, it is once, few, many or the class of an expanded clone; other rows omit it.

CASSLAAEETQYF	TGTGCCAGCAGTTTAGCAGCGGAAGAGACCCAGTACTTC	TRBV12-3/TRBV12-4	TRBJ2-5	NA	NA
CASSTLAGGGTDTQYF	TGTGCCAGTAGTACCCTAGCGGGGGGTGGCACAGATACGCAGTATTTT	TRBV19	TRBJ2-3	NA	TRBD2
CASSFTGNTEAFF	TGTGCCAGCAGTTTCACAGGGAACACTGAAGCTTTCTTT	TRBV6-5	TRBJ1-1	NA	NA
CASSLQRGVNSGANVLTF	TGTGCCAGCAGCTTACAGCGGGGGGTTAACTCTGGGGCCAACGTCCTGACTTTC	TRBV7-6	TRBJ2-6	NA	TRBD2
CASNRGGIANEKLFF	TGTGCCAGCAACAGAGGGGGAATTGCGAATGAAAAACTGTTTTTT	TRBV6-5	TRBJ1-4	once	NA
CASSYSWTSGNEQFF	TGTGCCAGCAGTTACTCTTGGACTAGCGGCAATGAGCAGTTCTTC	TRBV6-5	TRBJ2-1	NA	TRBD2
CASSGQGNNSPLHF	TGTGCCAGCAGTGGACAGGGTAACAATTCACCCCTCCACTTT	TRBV6-2/TRBV6-3	TRBJ1-6	NA	TRBD1
CASSLVGGRAPFF	TGTGCCAGCAGCTTAGTCGGCGGGAGGGCTCCGTTCTTC	TRBV7-9	TRBJ2-1	NA	TRBD2
CASTDREESNYGYTF	TGCGCCAGCACTGACAGGGAGGAAAGTAACTATGGCTACACCTTC	TRBV10-2	TRBJ1-2	NA	TRBD1
CASSPLAGGPSNEQFF	TGTGCCAGCAGCCCCTTAGCGGGAGGGCCGTCCAATGAGCAGTTCTTC	TRBV6-4	TRBJ2-1	once	TRBD2
CASGFGEVEHIQYF	TGTGCTAGTGGTTTCGGGGAGGTCGAACACATTCAGTACTTC	TRBV12-5	TRBJ2-4	NA	NA
CSVVYGYNEQFF	TGCAGCGTTGTCTATGGCTACAATGAGCAGTTCTTC	TRBV29-1	TRBJ2-1	NA	NA
CASSADTPGGYTF	TGTGCCAGCAGTGCGGACACCCCTGGAGGCTACACCTTC	TRBV25-1	TRBJ1-2	NA	NA
CAISESRGGHRLGDTQYF	TGTGCCATCAGTGAGTCGAGAGGGGGTCATAGGTTGGGAGATACGCAGTATTTT	TRBV10-3	TRBJ2-3	once	NA
CAAAGAYGYTF	TGTGCGGCAGCGGGTGCGTACGGCTACACCTTC	TRBV28	TRBJ1-2	NA	NA
CASSAGDGLEAKLFF	TGTGCCAGCAGCGCCGGCGACGGACTCGAGGCGAAACTGTTTTTT	TRBV9	TRBJ1-4	NA	NA
CATAIEGDSPLHF	TGTGCCACCGCAATAGAGGGTGATTCACCCCTCCACTTT	TRBV15	TRBJ1-6	NA	NA
CASSLGPPRYTF	TGTGCCAGCAGTTTAGGGCCCCCGCGCTACACCTTC	TRBV12-3/TRBV12-4	TRBJ1-2	NA	NA
CASSFGGTGTDYGYTF	TGTGCCAGCAGCTTTGGGGGGACCGGGACCGACTATGGCTACACCTTC	TRBV7-9	TRBJ1-2	NA	NA
CASSLAGSGRGETQYF	TGCGCCAGCAGCTTGGCGGGGAGCGGGCGGGGAGAGACCCAGTACTTC	TRBV5-1	TRBJ2-5	NA	NA
CAIGQGAGDTQYF	TGTGCCATCGGACAGGGGGCCGGAGATACGCAGTATTTT	TRBV10-3	TRBJ2-3	NA	TRBD1
CASKDPGGGYTF	TGTGCCAGCAAAGACCCAGGGGGCGGCTACACCTTC	TRBV2	TRBJ1-2	once	TRBD1
CASSLWSAEELFF	TGTGCCAGCAGCTTATGGAGCGCCGAGGAGCTGTTTTTT	TRBV11-2	TRBJ2-2	NA	NA
CASGDKLSGNTIYF	TGTGCCAGTGGGGACAAGCTCTCTGGAAACACCATATATTTT	TRBV6-5	TRBJ1-3	NA	NA
CSAYQETQYF	TGCAGCGCCTACCAAGAGACCCAGTACTTC	TRBV29-1	TRBJ2-5	NA	NA
CASSASGGGYNEQFF	TGTGCCAGCAGCGCCAGCGGGGGGGGCTACAATGAGCAGTTCTTC	TRBV5-6	TRBJ2-1	once	TRBD2
CASSSRATQYF	TGTGCCAGCAGCTCGCGGGCGACGCAGTATTTT	TRBV11-1	TRBJ2-3	NA	NA
CASSLSRTSSYEQYF	TGTGCCAGCAGTTTATCCCGGACTAGCAGCTACGAGCAGTACTTC	TRBV27	TRBJ2-7	NA	TRBD2
CASSPTWSPSGNSPLHF	TGTGCCAGCAGCCCTACCTGGTCCCCCTCGGGTAATTCACCCCTCCACTTT	TRBV9	TRBJ1-6	NA	NA
CASSLGRKETQYF	TGTGCCAGCAGCTTGGGGCGGAAAGAGACCCAGTACTTC	TRBV5-6	TRBJ2-5	once	NA
CASSSSGTGGGELFF	TGTGCCAGCAGTTCCTCCGGGACAGGGGGCGGAGAACTGTTTTTT	TRBV6-2/TRBV6-3	TRBJ1-4	NA	TRBD1
CASIGGYNSPLHF	TGTGCCAGCATCGGGGGCTATAATTCACCCCTCCACTTT	TRBV2	TRBJ1-6	NA	NA
CASSYLAGDPTDTQYF	TGTGCCAGCAGCTATCTAGCGGGAGACCCCACAGATACGCAGTATTTT	TRBV7-9	TRBJ2-3	NA	TRBD2
CAIGQGLAKNIQYF	TGTGCCATAGGACAGGGTTTAGCCAAAAACATTCAGTACTTC	TRBV10-3	TRBJ2-4	once	TRBD1
CASSSLGARSYNEQFF	TGTGCCAGCAGCTCACTTGGGGCCAGGTCCTACAATGAGCAGTTCTTC	TRBV3-1/TRBV3-2	TRBJ2-1	NA	NA
CASSISRGRGTGELFF	TGTGCCAGTAGTATAAGCAGGGGGCGCGGCACCGGGGAGCTGTTTTTT	TRBV19	TRBJ2-2	NA	TRBD1
CASSASPPGVNSGANVLTF	TGTGCCAGCAGCGCGTCCCCCCCAGGGGTGAATTCTGGGGCCAACGTCCTGACTTTC	TRBV7-8	TRBJ2-6	NA	NA
CASSTGLTGTYGYTF	TGTGCCAGCAGCACCGGACTGACAGGCACCTATGGCTACACCTTC	TRBV7-2	TRBJ1-2	NA	NA
CASSPGRPGKTGELFF	TGTGCCAGCAGCCCCGGCCGCCCAGGAAAAACCGGGGAGCTGTTTTTT	TRBV4-2	TRBJ2-2	NA	NA
CASSLEQQTSYEQYF	TGTGCCAGCAGCTTAGAACAGCAAACCTCCTACGAGCAGTACTTC	TRBV7-8	TRBJ2-7	NA	NA
CAWSGRGGYTF	TGTGCCTGGAGTGGAAGGGGTGGCTACACCTTC	TRBV30	TRBJ1-2	NA	NA
CATQHPGQGISYNEQFF	TGTGCCACCCAACATCCGGGACAGGGGATTTCCTACAATGAGCAGTTCTTC	TRBV24-1	TRBJ2-1	NA	TRBD1
CASSSFAGEREETQYF	TGTGCCAGCAGCTCCTTTGCGGGAGAACGTGAGGAGACCCAGTACTTC	TRBV11-1	TRBJ2-5	NA	TRBD2
CASSPGSNYGYTF	TGTGCCAGCAGCCCAGGGTCTAACTATGGCTACACCTTC	TRBV5-5	TRBJ1-2	NA	NA